The source of this T cell receptor (beta chain) is a study of cytomegalovirus exposure and HLA in healthy donors. Study-level information: HLA-typed donors contributed about 85 million unique TCRs, which were held in an early data release. The study's findings and limits: A later analysis found common viral pathogens apparently linked to several of the most significant clusters.

V shed 1 base and J 6 bases; nucleotides not matched to a gene: 3. CDR3 length: 13 amino acids. CDR1 is MNHNS and CDR2 is SASEGT in the germline V gene. Turning to this clone: What it binds is not known.

Primers included in the PCR were 60 Vbeta and 13 Jbeta primers. TCRdb's table, derived via immunoSEQ multiplex PCR, lists solely in-frame clones and lacks some. The table records under 200,000 clones, roughly four fifths of them present only once. This clonotype originated in a woman aged 18 to 35 in good health and CMV-seronegative. The material sequenced was PBMCs. The chain links TRBV6-1 to TRBJ2-7; 7 bases match TRBD1. CDR3 residues: CASSEETGREQYF. Here the CDR3 DNA reads TGTGCCAGCAGTGAAGAGACAGGGCGCGAGCAGTACTTC.